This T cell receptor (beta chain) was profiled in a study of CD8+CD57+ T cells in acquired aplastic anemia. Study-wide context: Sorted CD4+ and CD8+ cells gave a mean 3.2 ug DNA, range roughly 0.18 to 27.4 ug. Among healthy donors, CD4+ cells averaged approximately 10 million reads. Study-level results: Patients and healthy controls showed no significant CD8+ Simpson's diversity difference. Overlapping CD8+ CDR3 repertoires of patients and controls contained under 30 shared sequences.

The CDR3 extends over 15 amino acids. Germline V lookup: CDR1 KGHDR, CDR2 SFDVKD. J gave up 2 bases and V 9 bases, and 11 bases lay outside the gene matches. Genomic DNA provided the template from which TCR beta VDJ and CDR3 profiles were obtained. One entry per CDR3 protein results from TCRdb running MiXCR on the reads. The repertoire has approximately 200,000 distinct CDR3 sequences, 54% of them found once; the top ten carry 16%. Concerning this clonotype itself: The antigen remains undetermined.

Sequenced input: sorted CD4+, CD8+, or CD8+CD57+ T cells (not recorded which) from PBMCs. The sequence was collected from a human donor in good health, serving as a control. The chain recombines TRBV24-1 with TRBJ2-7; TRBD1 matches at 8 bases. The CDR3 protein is CATPGPKTGAYEQYF. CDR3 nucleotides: TGTGCCACCCCCGGGCCCAAGACAGGGGCCTACGAGCAGTACTTC.